These T cell receptor beta chains were read from a single sample in a study of blood T cell repertoires in COVID-19. TCRdb's table, derived via immunoSEQ multiplex PCR, lists solely in-frame clones and lacks some. Among 8,800 or so clones listed, less than 85% were seen once. The sequencing input was peripheral blood. The receptors were sampled from a human donor in a cohort sampled during active COVID-19. Both conserved end residues are part of each CDR3. A D gene is named only where the DNA matches it firmly. The size field is filled for only some rows; it gives once, few, many or a size class.

d_call,clone_size,v_call,j_call,cdr3_aa,cdr3_nt
NA,NA,TRBV20-1,TRBJ1-2,CSASQGKGYTF,TGCAGTGCTAGTCAGGGGAAGGGCTACACCTTC
NA,NA,TRBV19,TRBJ2-2,CASSIILGAGTGELFF,TGTGCCAGTAGTATAATATTAGGGGCGGGAACCGGGGAGCTGTTTTTT
TRBD2,NA,TRBV18,TRBJ2-3,CASSQSGRASSTDTQYF,TGTGCCAGCTCACAAAGCGGGAGGGCCTCTAGCACAGATACGCAGTATTTT
NA,NA,TRBV7-9,TRBJ1-5,CASTADSNNQPQHF,TGTGCCAGCACCGCGGACAGCAACAATCAGCCCCAGCATTTT
NA,NA,TRBV7-8,TRBJ2-1,CASSGGTGTSEQFF,TGTGCCAGCAGTGGGGGGACTGGCACAAGTGAGCAGTTCTTC
NA,NA,TRBV11-2,TRBJ2-3,CASSPPYQGEADTQYF,TGTGCCAGCAGCCCCCCTTATCAGGGGGAGGCAGATACGCAGTATTTT
NA,NA,TRBV19,TRBJ1-4,CASSQGSGEKLFF,TGTGCCAGTAGTCAGGGGTCTGGGGAAAAACTGTTTTTT
TRBD2,NA,TRBV12-3/TRBV12-4,TRBJ2-7,CASRRTSAYEQYF,TGTGCCAGCAGGAGGACTAGCGCATACGAGCAGTACTTC
NA,NA,TRBV7-9,TRBJ1-1,CASSWGQPTEAFF,TGTGCCAGCAGCTGGGGGCAGCCCACTGAAGCTTTCTTT
TRBD2,NA,TRBV24-1,TRBJ2-1,CATSEAGMGEQFF,TGTGCCACCAGTGAAGCGGGAATGGGTGAGCAGTTCTTC
NA,NA,TRBV19,TRBJ2-2,CASTPRTALTGELFF,TGTGCCAGTACCCCCCGGACAGCGCTCACCGGGGAGCTGTTTTTT
TRBD1,NA,TRBV24-1,TRBJ2-3,CATSTGGSDTQYF,TGTGCCACCAGTACAGGGGGCTCAGATACGCAGTATTTT
TRBD2,NA,TRBV13,TRBJ2-5,CASSLGRGGGARETQYF,TGTGCCAGCAGCTTAGGCCGAGGCGGGGGGGCCCGGGAGACCCAGTACTTC
NA,few,TRBV9,TRBJ2-5,CASSVVTGLRGETQYF,TGTGCCAGCAGCGTAGTTACAGGCCTTAGGGGAGAGACCCAGTACTTC
TRBD2,NA,TRBV7-3,TRBJ2-2,CASSFDSGADTGELFF,TGTGCCAGCAGCTTTGACAGCGGGGCCGACACCGGGGAGCTGTTTTTT
NA,NA,TRBV4-3,TRBJ1-2,CASSQEGPLANYGYTF,TGCGCCAGCAGCCAAGAAGGTCCTCTAGCTAACTATGGCTACACCTTC
NA,once,TRBV7-2,TRBJ2-5,CASSLRQRNQETQYF,TGTGCCAGCAGCTTAAGGCAGCGGAACCAAGAGACCCAGTACTTC
NA,NA,TRBV2,TRBJ1-3,CASKQGLSGNTIYF,TGTGCCAGCAAACAGGGTTTGTCTGGAAACACCATATATTTT
NA,few,TRBV19,TRBJ1-4,CASTSDSFNEKLFF,TGTGCCAGTACCTCGGACAGCTTTAATGAAAAACTGTTTTTT